This T cell receptor beta chain was documented in a study of shared clonotypes between healthy human individuals. The overall study: CD8 memory received one plate per donor, CD8 naive two, CD4 memory three and CD4 naive three.

Study-wide findings and caveats: Non-shared clonotypes had lower generation probabilities than clonotypes shared by all four sorted-subset donors. In having few donors, the study represented limited genetic and exposure-history diversity. Rarefaction analysis demonstrated incomplete sorted-subset sequencing notwithstanding large depth.

As to this clone: Its antigen is not identified.

Generated by immunoSEQ multiplex PCR, the TCRdb table keeps only in-frame clones and is missing some. The profile covers approximately 1,500,000 clones, with around 95% appearing a single time and over 1% taken by the ten largest. Germline V gene lookup returns CDR1 SGHTA and CDR2 FQGNSA. There are 19 residues in the CDR3. V lost 0 bases to trimming and J lost 0 bases, with 19 bases between them. The receptor comes from a young man in good health. Input material: naive CD4+ T cells sorted from blood. The subset: CD45RA+ positively selected. The chain carries TRBV7-2 and TRBJ2-3; D unresolved. CDR3 residues: CASSLAGIQGSRSTDTQYF. In DNA form, the CDR3 reads TGTGCCAGCAGCTTAGCTGGCATACAAGGATCGAGGAGCACAGATACGCAGTATTTT.